One and the same sample provided the 29 T cell receptor beta chains below, sequenced in a study of cytomegalovirus exposure and HLA in healthy donors. 60 Vbeta and 13 Jbeta primers were used in PCR. Libraries were prepared by immunoSEQ multiplex PCR; TCRdb keeps only in-frame clonotypes and omits some of them. This sample's table has 70,000 to 75,000 clones. Material: PBMCs. These receptors all come from a female donor in good health and CMV-seropositive.

In nucleotides, the CDR3 is TGTGCCAGCAGCGGGGCCCGGCAAGAGACCCAGTACTTC. It specifies CASSGARQETQYF. The chain joins TRBV5-6 to TRBJ2-5; a weak D match, TRBD1 (5 bases). In germline, CDR1 is SGHDT, CDR2 YYEEEE. V was cut by 4 bases and J by 2 bases, with 9 bases left in between. This CDR3 comprises 13 residues.

The gene calls are TRBV4-1 and TRBJ2-2, with 9 bases aligning to TRBD2. Looked up from germline, CDR1 is MGHRA and CDR2 is YSYEKL. The V gene end was trimmed by 3 bases and the J gene end by 5 bases; junction bases not matched to a gene: 13. This CDR3 comprises 18 residues. The CDR3 is CASSHNKGGGAYTGELFF. The CDR3 coding sequence is TGCGCCAGCAGCCACAACAAGGGCGGGGGGGCATATACCGGGGAGCTGTTTTTT.

The V and J genes are TRBV18 and TRBJ2-1, with 8 bases matching TRBD1. CDR1 is KGHSH and CDR2 is LQKENI in the germline V gene. Trimming at V came to 3 bases and at J to 5 bases, leaving 6 bases not matched to a gene. CDR3 length: 15 amino acids. The CDR3 here is CASSPRQGADNEQFF. CDR3 in DNA: TGTGCCAGCTCACCCCGGCAGGGGGCTGACAATGAGCAGTTCTTC.

The rearrangement joins TRBV6-6 to TRBJ2-5; D not resolved. The CDR3 is 12 residues long. The V gene lost 2 bases and the J gene lost 1 base, with 2 bases spanning the gap. The germline CDR1 and CDR2 sequences are MNHNY and SVGAGI (reference sequence). In nucleotides, the CDR3 is TGTGCCAGCAGTTACCTCCAAGAGACCCAGTACTTC. Protein sequence: CASSYLQETQYF.

The chain recombines TRBV6-6 with TRBJ1-5; no definite D call. This CDR3 region has 14 residues. Germline V lookup: CDR1 MNHNY, CDR2 SVGAGI (reference sequence). Trimming cost V 0 bases and J 7 bases, with 10 bases left between them. The DNA for the CDR3 is TGTGCCAGCAGTTACTCACCAGTTGTGCAGCCCCAGCATTTT. Encoded protein: CASSYSPVVQPQHF.

The chain carries TRBV15 and TRBJ2-7, with 9 bases that match TRBD1. Unmatched junction bases numbered 10, after V lost 1 base and J lost 6 bases. The CDR3 sequence is 16 residues long. CDR1 is LNHNV, CDR2 YYDKDF, per germline (reference sequence). The CDR3 loop reads CATSRGFGQGNGEQYF. The CDR3 bases are TGTGCCACCAGCAGAGGATTTGGACAGGGGAATGGCGAGCAGTACTTC.

The V and J genes are TRBV5-1 and TRBJ1-5; 7 bases map to TRBD1. This CDR3 is 14 amino acids long. V shed 2 bases and J 2 bases; nucleotides not matched to a gene: 1. CDR1 SGHRS and CDR2 YFSETQ come from the germline V gene. In nucleotides, the CDR3 is TGCGCCAGCAGCTTAGGGACAGGCAATCAGCCCCAGCATTTT. It yields the protein CASSLGTGNQPQHF.

The chain joins TRBV6-1 to TRBJ2-3; D is perhaps TRBD1 (7 bases). The ends were cut back, 4 bases at V and 4 bases at J, with 18 bases in the middle. The CDR3 extends over 16 amino acids. Germline CDR1 is MNHNS and CDR2 is SASEGT. The CDR3 coding sequence is TGTGCCAGCAGTGGACAGGGTGCGGGATTACCAGATACGCAGTATTTT. Translating it yields CASSGQGAGLPDTQYF.

The chain uses TRBV29-1 and TRBJ1-2; no reliable D call. V lost 7 bases and J 6 bases, leaving 21 bases between the germline ends. Germline values: CDR1 SQVTM, CDR2 ANQGSEA. The CDR3 totals 14 residues. CDR3 DNA: TGCAGCGGATTGCAGCCCGAGGGTGTGCATGGCTACACCTTC. Protein: CSGLQPEGVHGYTF.

The chain uses TRBV28 and TRBJ2-5; D is unclear. Trimming left V 6 bases short and J 4 bases short, with 12 bases between. Germline V gives CDR1 MDHEN, CDR2 SYDVKM. The length of the CDR3 is 13 residues. The CDR3 region is CASSPPALETQYF. Written as DNA, the CDR3 is TGTGCCAGCAGCCCCCCTGCGTTAGAGACCCAGTACTTC.

J is TRBJ2-2 and V is TRBV5-1; 12 bases are a match to TRBD2. The J segment lost 0 bases and the V segment lost 5 bases, leaving 11 bases of the junction unmatched. CDR1 is SGHRS and CDR2 is YFSETQ in the germline V gene. The CDR3 loop spans 19 amino acids. DNA for the CDR3: TGCGCCAGCAGAAGGACTCCGGGACTAGCGGGTGCGAACACCGGGGAGCTGTTTTTT. Translated: CASRRTPGLAGANTGELFF.

The V and J genes are TRBV28 and TRBJ2-7, with D maybe TRBD2 (5 bases). The germline gives CDR1 MDHEN, CDR2 SYDVKM. The CDR3 runs 12 residues. Between the trimmed V and J ends, which lost 7 bases and 4 bases, there was a span of 11 bases. The chain's CDR3 is CASTPPGYEQYF. The CDR3 DNA reads TGTGCCAGCACCCCCCCGGGGTACGAGCAGTACTTC.

The chain couples TRBV29-1 to TRBJ2-3; 9 nucleotides match TRBD1. The CDR3 has 16 amino acids. The V and J ends lost 8 bases and 1 base, in that order; junction bases with no gene match: 13. Germline V CDR1 and CDR2: SQVTM, ANQGSEA. DNA of the CDR3: TGCAGCACGTACAGGGGGCCTTTCCCCCGCACAGATACGCAGTATTTT. Encoded protein: CSTYRGPFPRTDTQYF.

The chain combines TRBV18 with TRBJ2-2; 11 positions agree with TRBD2. Germline V gives CDR1 KGHSH, CDR2 LQKENI. V lost 5 bases and J lost 4; bases outside the gene matches: 6. This CDR3 has 16 amino acids. The CDR3 loop is CASSRGTSGITGELFF. CDR3 in DNA: TGTGCCAGCTCAAGGGGGACTAGCGGAATCACCGGGGAGCTGTTTTTT.

This rearrangement joins TRBV18 to TRBJ2-2; 7 nucleotides agree with TRBD2. The V gene's germline CDR1 is KGHSH and CDR2 LQKENI. CDR3 length: 14 amino acids. J was trimmed by 2 bases and V by 11 bases; bases with no gene match: 8. For the CDR3, the DNA is TGTGCCGGAAAGCTAGCGGTTAACACCGGGGAGCTGTTTTTT. Translated, it gives CAGKLAVNTGELFF.

The V call is TRBV18, the J call TRBJ2-5; D possibly corresponds to TRBD1 (6 bases). Trimming pared 3 bases from V and 4 bases from J, leaving 9 bases between. The CDR3 has 13 amino acids. CDR1 is KGHSH and CDR2 is LQKENI in the germline V gene. CDR3 in amino acids: CASSPRGPETQYF. CDR3 DNA sequence: TGTGCCAGCTCACCCAGGGGACCAGAGACCCAGTACTTC. Combining the CDR3 with reference TRBV18 and TRBJ2-5 gives the whole variable domain NAGVMQNPRHLVRRRGQEARLRCSPMKGHSHVYWYRQLPEEGLKFMVYLQKENIIDESGMPKERFSAEFPKEGPSILRIQQVVRGDSAAYFCASSPRGPETQYFGPGTRLLVL.

The chain is built from TRBV18 and TRBJ1-2, with D possibly being TRBD1 (5 bases). Trimming stripped 8 bases from V and 3 bases from J, with 25 bases between. The CDR3 has 17 residues. In germline, CDR1 is KGHSH, CDR2 LQKENI. CDR3 sequence (DNA): TGTGCCAGCCACACGGCGGTGGGGGGTCGAGGAGACTATGGCTACACCTTC. Translated, it gives CASHTAVGGRGDYGYTF.

The rearrangement uses TRBV6-5 and TRBJ1-5; TRBD1 aligns across 8 bases. The CDR3 consists of 15 residues. CDR1 MNHEY and CDR2 SVGAGI come from the germline V gene. The junction had 10 bases not matched to a gene; V was cut back by 7 bases and J by 5 bases. The CDR3 loop reads CASKQQGEKDQPQHF. The CDR3 coding sequence is TGTGCCAGCAAGCAACAGGGGGAAAAGGATCAGCCCCAGCATTTT.

To note about this clone: The same CDR3 is also encoded by other DNA sequences in this sample. The rearrangement links TRBV5-1 to TRBJ1-2; D is possibly TRBD1 (6 bases). The ends were cut back, 0 bases at V and 3 bases at J, with 9 bases in the middle. This CDR3 region has 14 residues. The germline V gene encodes CDR1 SGHRS and CDR2 YFSETQ. The CDR3 protein is CASSLAQGDYGYTF. In nucleotides, the CDR3 is TGCGCCAGCAGCTTGGCACAGGGAGACTATGGCTACACCTTC.

J is TRBJ2-1 and V is TRBV10-2, with 7 bases lining up with TRBD2. CDR1 is WSHSY, CDR2 SAAADI, per germline. V dropped 7 bases and J dropped 5; count of bases not matched to a gene: 8. CDR3 length: 14 amino acids. CDR3 protein: CASIAGTINNEQFF. The CDR3 nucleotides read TGCGCCAGCATCGCCGGGACTATAAACAATGAGCAGTTCTTC.

The rearrangement links TRBV6-5 to TRBJ1-1; D is unclear. This CDR3 comprises 14 residues. Germline V lookup: CDR1 MNHEY, CDR2 SVGAGI. Trimming pared 2 bases from V and 6 bases from J, leaving 13 bases between. The CDR3: CASSYTIARPEAFF. The CDR3 nucleotides read TGTGCCAGCAGTTACACAATAGCCCGCCCTGAAGCTTTCTTT.

V usage is TRBV5-6 and J usage is TRBJ1-5, with 7 bases matching TRBD1. With 3 bases clipped from V and 6 bases from J, the junction kept 6 bases outside the gene matches. Germline CDR1 is SGHDT and CDR2 is YYEEEE. CDR3 length: 14 residues. As DNA, the CDR3 is TGTGCCAGCAGCTCGACAGGGTTAACTCAGCCCCAGCATTTT. Amino acid sequence: CASSSTGLTQPQHF.

This chain uses TRBV18 with TRBJ2-1; no firm D call. Germline values: CDR1 KGHSH, CDR2 LQKENI. V was pared by 1 base and J by 0 bases, with 10 bases between. This CDR3 comprises 16 residues. The CDR3 is CASSPRAPPSYNEQFF. The CDR3 DNA reads as TGTGCCAGCTCACCACGGGCCCCACCCTCCTACAATGAGCAGTTCTTC. Combining the CDR3 with reference TRBV18 and TRBJ2-1 gives the whole variable domain NAGVMQNPRHLVRRRGQEARLRCSPMKGHSHVYWYRQLPEEGLKFMVYLQKENIIDESGMPKERFSAEFPKEGPSILRIQQVVRGDSAAYFCASSPRAPPSYNEQFFGPGTRLTVL.

The rearrangement uses TRBV29-1 and TRBJ2-1; D may be TRBD1 (5 bases). Germline lookup yields CDR1 SQVTM and CDR2 ANQGSEA. V was pared by 4 bases and J by 3 bases, with 16 bases between. This CDR3 is built from 15 residues. Written as DNA, the CDR3 is TGCAGCGTTGTTCGTCACACAGGCCTCTACAATGAGCAGTTCTTC. This sequence encodes CSVVRHTGLYNEQFF.

The chain combines TRBV6-6 with TRBJ1-2; 7 positions agree with TRBD1. V lost 4 bases to trimming and J lost 3 bases; unmatched junction nucleotides: 2. Germline CDR1 reads MNHNY; CDR2 reads SVGAGI (reference sequence). CDR3 length: 13 residues. The CDR3 here is CASSSQGDYGYTF. As DNA, the CDR3 is TGTGCCAGCAGTTCTCAGGGGGACTATGGCTACACCTTC.

The chain carries TRBV7-2 and TRBJ2-7, with D maybe TRBD2 (6 bases). The germline V gene has CDR1 SGHTA and CDR2 FQGNSA. CDR3 length equals 14 residues. V lost 8 bases, J lost 3 bases, and 17 bases lay in between. CDR3 loop: CASGEQRVNYEQYF. As DNA, the CDR3 is TGTGCCAGCGGGGAGCAGCGGGTGAACTACGAGCAGTACTTC.

V gene TRBV7-3 combines with J gene TRBJ2-2, with 7 bases identical to TRBD1. The CDR3 has 15 amino acids. Germline CDR1 is SGHTA and CDR2 is FQGTGA. Trimming cost V 1 base and J 4 bases; bases outside gene matches: 3. Here the CDR3 reads CASSLSGQVTGELFF. In nucleotides, the CDR3 is TGTGCCAGCAGCTTAAGTGGACAGGTCACCGGGGAGCTGTTTTTT.

This chain connects TRBV18 to TRBJ2-5; the match to TRBD1 covers 8 bases. CDR1 and CDR2 from the germline V gene are KGHSH and LQKENI. V dropped 0 bases and J dropped 3; count of bases not matched to a gene: 3. CDR3 length: 15 residues. The CDR3 here is CASSPPTGAKETQYF. Here the CDR3 DNA reads TGTGCCAGCTCACCACCGACAGGGGCCAAAGAGACCCAGTACTTC.

The rearrangement uses TRBV28 and TRBJ2-7, with a tentative D call TRBD2 (7 bases). V was shortened by 2 bases and J by 6 bases, with 14 bases between the two germline ends. Germline V gives CDR1 MDHEN, CDR2 SYDVKM. The CDR3 is 14 amino acids. CDR3 coding DNA: TGTGCCAGCAGTTTAGACGGGGGGCCCGCCGAGCAGTACTTC. Its translation: CASSLDGGPAEQYF.